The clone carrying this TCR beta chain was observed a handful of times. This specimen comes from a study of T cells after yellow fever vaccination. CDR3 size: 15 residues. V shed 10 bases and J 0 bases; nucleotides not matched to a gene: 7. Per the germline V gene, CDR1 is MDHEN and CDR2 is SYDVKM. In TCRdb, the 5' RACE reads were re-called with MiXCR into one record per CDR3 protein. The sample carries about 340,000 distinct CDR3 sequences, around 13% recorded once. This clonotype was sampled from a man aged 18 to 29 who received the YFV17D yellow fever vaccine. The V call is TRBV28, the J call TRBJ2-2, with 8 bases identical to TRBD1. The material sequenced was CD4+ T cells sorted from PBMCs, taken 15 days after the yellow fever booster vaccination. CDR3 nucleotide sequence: TGTGCCACCCCAGGACAGGGAGCGAACACCGGGGAGCTGTTTTTT. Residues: CATPGQGANTGELFF. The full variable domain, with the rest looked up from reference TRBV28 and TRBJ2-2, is DVKVTQSSRYLVKRTGEKVFLECVQDMDHENMFWYRQDPGLGLRLIYFSYDVKMKEKGDIPEGYSVSREKKERFSLILESASTNQTSMYLCATPGQGANTGELFFGEGSRLTVL.